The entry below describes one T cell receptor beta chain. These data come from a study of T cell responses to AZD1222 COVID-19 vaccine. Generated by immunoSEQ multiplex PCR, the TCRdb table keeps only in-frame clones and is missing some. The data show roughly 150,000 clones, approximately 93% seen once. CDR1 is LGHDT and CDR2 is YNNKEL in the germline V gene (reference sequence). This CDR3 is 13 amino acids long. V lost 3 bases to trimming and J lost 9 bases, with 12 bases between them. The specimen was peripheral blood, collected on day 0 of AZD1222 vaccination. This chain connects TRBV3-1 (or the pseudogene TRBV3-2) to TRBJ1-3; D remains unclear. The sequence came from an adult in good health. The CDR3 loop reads CASSQGSLSTIYF. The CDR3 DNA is TGTGCCAGCAGCCAGGGTAGTTTGAGCACCATATATTTT.